Shown below are 14 T cell receptor beta chains from a single sample sequenced in a study of technical replicates of blood from several donors. Assay used: immunoSEQ multiplex PCR; TCRdb lists only in-frame clones, some missing. Here the sample spans about 59,000 clones, 80% to 95% being singletons. Sequencing used PBMCs. The receptors derive from a human donor in good health. Some clones in this sample may be carry-over from other donors' samples.

The chain recombines TRBV27 with TRBJ1-6; D remains ambiguous. Germline values: CDR1 MNHEY, CDR2 SMNVEV (reference sequence). This CDR3 has 15 residues. V dropped 5 bases and J dropped 5 bases, with 13 bases sitting between them. CDR3 loop: CASSPPGGNNSPLHF. The CDR3 region has the DNA TGTGCCAGCAGTCCTCCGGGAGGAAATAATTCACCCCTCCACTTT.

The chain joins TRBV9 to TRBJ2-7, with TRBD1 matching 12 bases. The V segment lost 1 base and the J segment 5 bases; nucleotides outside the gene matches: 10. Per germline, CDR1 SGDLS and CDR2 YYNGEE. The CDR3 is made up of 17 amino acids. This CDR3 is CASSVSLGGTGGDEQYF. CDR3 bases: TGTGCCAGCAGCGTAAGTCTAGGGGGGACAGGGGGCGACGAGCAGTACTTC. Looking up the rest from reference TRBV9 and TRBJ2-7 gives the full variable domain: DSGVTQTPKHLITATGQRVTLRCSPRSGDLSVYWYQQSLDQGLQFLIQYYNGEERAKGNILERFSAQQFPDLHSELNLSSLELGDSALYFCASSVSLGGTGGDEQYFGPGTRLTVT.

The genes are TRBV5-5 and TRBJ1-1, with TRBD1 matching 8 bases. The CDR3 extends over 14 amino acids. Germline loops: CDR1 SGHKS, CDR2 YYEKEE (reference sequence). V trimming: 7 bases; J trimming: 6 bases; junction bases outside the gene matches: 11. In DNA, the CDR3 is TGTGCCAGCGGGGGTGACAGGGGACCCTCTGAAGCTTTCTTT. This sequence encodes CASGGDRGPSEAFF.

The J gene is TRBJ2-7, the V gene TRBV4-1, with 13 bases lining up with TRBD2. This CDR3 has 18 amino acids. The junction had 10 bases not matched to a gene; V was cut back by 1 base and J by 4 bases. From germline, CDR1 is MGHRA and CDR2 YSYEKL. As DNA, the CDR3 is TGCGCCAGCAGCCAAGCTCCCGGACTAGCGGGAGAGGGTTACGAGCAGTACTTC. Amino acids: CASSQAPGLAGEGYEQYF.

This clone was observed once. The CDR3, as DNA: TGTGCCAGCAGCTTAGGAGGGTTGGGTGGTTCACCCCTCCACTTT. This codes for CASSLGGLGGSPLHF. The V gene is TRBV7-6, the J gene TRBJ1-6; D gene uncertain. Germline assignment: CDR1 SGHVS and CDR2 FNYEAQ. V was cut by 1 base and J by 9 bases, with 13 bases left in between. This CDR3 has 15 residues.

This clone was observed a handful of times. The chain carries TRBV29-1 and TRBJ1-2, with D perhaps matching TRBD1 (5 bases). The germline V gene has CDR1 SQVTM and CDR2 ANQGSEA. V lost 6 bases, J lost 2 bases, and 13 bases lay in between. The length of the CDR3 is 13 residues. The CDR3 spells CSVASTANYGYTF. The CDR3 DNA reads as TGCAGCGTCGCTTCGACAGCGAACTATGGCTACACCTTC.

The chain is built from TRBV5-1 and TRBJ2-1; unclear D gene. Per the germline V gene, CDR1 is SGHRS and CDR2 is YFSETQ. The CDR3 loop spans 12 amino acids. V shed 0 bases and J shed 7 bases, with 5 bases lying between them. CDR3 DNA: TGCGCCAGCAGCTTGGTGTTAAATGAGCAGTTCTTC. It encodes CASSLVLNEQFF.

V gene TRBV2 combines with J gene TRBJ2-7, with 9 nucleotides matching TRBD2. With 4 bases clipped from V and 7 bases from J, the junction kept 5 bases outside the gene matches. The CDR3 runs to 13 residues. Germline V gives CDR1 SNHLY, CDR2 FYNNEI. CDR3 residues: CASSVSGSGEQYF. The CDR3 region has the DNA TGTGCCAGCAGTGTTAGCGGGAGTGGGGAGCAGTACTTC.

For the CDR3, the DNA is TGTGCCAGCAGCGCCGGGACAGGGATAACTAATGAAAAACTGTTTTTT. Translation: CASSAGTGITNEKLFF. The genes are TRBV7-9 and TRBJ1-4; 9 nucleotides align to TRBD1. The ends lost 5 bases at V and 1 base at J; junction bases unmatched: 5. There are 16 residues in the CDR3. The germline CDR1 and CDR2 sequences are SEHNR and FQNEAQ (reference sequence).

Regarding this clone: This sample includes further DNA sequences coding for the same CDR3. The DNA for the CDR3 is TGTGCCAGCAGTTACGGCGGTATGAACACTGAAGCTTTCTTT. Protein product: CASSYGGMNTEAFF. The rearrangement uses TRBV6-5 and TRBJ1-1; D is uncertain. The CDR3 is made up of 14 amino acids. The V and J ends lost 2 bases and 0 bases respectively, with 7 bases between them. Germline CDR1 reads MNHEY; CDR2 reads SVGAGI.

V gene TRBV5-1 combines with J gene TRBJ2-3, with 7 bases that match TRBD2. Losses at the gene ends were 1 base for V and 5 bases for J; bases not matched to a gene: 7. This CDR3 is built from 15 residues. Germline CDR1 and CDR2: SGHRS and YFSETQ. The CDR3 nucleotides are TGCGCCAGCAGCTTGTCCCCGGGAGGAGGAGATACGCAGTATTTT. It translates to CASSLSPGGGDTQYF.

The rearrangement links TRBV6-5 to TRBJ2-7, with a weak D call TRBD1 (5 bases). Germline V CDR1 and CDR2: MNHEY, SVGAGI. This CDR3 has 15 residues. The V end was cut by 4 bases, the J end by 2 bases, with 15 bases between. The CDR3 reads CASSSAGMWAYEQYF. In DNA form, the CDR3 reads TGTGCCAGCAGTTCCGCAGGGATGTGGGCCTACGAGCAGTACTTC.

V usage is TRBV7-2 and J usage is TRBJ2-5; 8 bases are shared with TRBD2. The trim removed 2 bases at V and 5 bases at J, leaving 4 bases unmatched. The CDR3 has 14 residues. Germline V CDR1 and CDR2: SGHTA, FQGNSA. Written as DNA, the CDR3 is TGTGCCAGCAGCTTACCGGGGGGGCGGGAGACCCAGTACTTC. Protein: CASSLPGGRETQYF. Full variable domain (missing parts from reference TRBV7-2 and TRBJ2-5): GAGVSQSPSNKVTEKGKDVELRCDPISGHTALYWYRQSLGQGLEFLIYFQGNSAPDKSGLPSDRFSAERTGGSVSTLTIQRTQQEDSAVYLCASSLPGGRETQYFGPGTRLLVL.

V gene TRBV2 combines with J gene TRBJ2-1, with 7 bases lining up with TRBD1. Germline V gene sequence: CDR1 SNHLY, CDR2 FYNNEI. The CDR3 is 16 amino acids. V dropped 8 bases and J dropped 4; count of bases not matched to a gene: 14. This chain's CDR3 is CASLILGQEQYNEQFF. The CDR3 nucleotides are TGTGCCAGCCTAATCCTAGGACAGGAGCAATACAATGAGCAGTTCTTC.